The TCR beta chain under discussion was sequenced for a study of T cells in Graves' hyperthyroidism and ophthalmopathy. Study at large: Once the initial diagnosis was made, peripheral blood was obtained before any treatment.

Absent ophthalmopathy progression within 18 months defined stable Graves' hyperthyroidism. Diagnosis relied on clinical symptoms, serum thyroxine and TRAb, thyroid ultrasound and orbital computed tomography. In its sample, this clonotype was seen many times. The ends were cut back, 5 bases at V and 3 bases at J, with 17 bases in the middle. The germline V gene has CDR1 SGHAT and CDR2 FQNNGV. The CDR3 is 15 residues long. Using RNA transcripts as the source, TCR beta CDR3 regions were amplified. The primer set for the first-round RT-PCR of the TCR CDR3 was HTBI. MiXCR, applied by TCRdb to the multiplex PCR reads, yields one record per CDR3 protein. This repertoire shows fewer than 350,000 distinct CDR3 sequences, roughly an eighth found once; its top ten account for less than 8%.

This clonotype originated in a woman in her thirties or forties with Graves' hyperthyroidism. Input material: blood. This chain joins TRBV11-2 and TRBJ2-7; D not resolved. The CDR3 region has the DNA TGTGCCAGCAGCGTGCGTGGTGGGTCGGACTACGAGCAGTACTTC. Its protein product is CASSVRGGSDYEQYF. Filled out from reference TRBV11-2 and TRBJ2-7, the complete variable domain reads EAGVAQSPRYKIIEKRQSVAFWCNPISGHATLYWYQQILGQGPKLLIQFQNNGVVDDSQLPKDRFSAERLKGVDSTLKIQPAKLEDSAVYLCASSVRGGSDYEQYFGPGTRLTVT.